This T cell receptor beta chain came from a study of human T cells and chemical hapten exposure. The overall study: The sensitizer, 2% DPC, was used on around 2 cm by around 2 cm of upper inner arm skin.

CDR3 length: 12 residues. The germline V gene encodes CDR1 SQVTM and CDR2 ANQGSEA. V was pared by 4 bases and J by 6 bases, with 4 bases of the junction left unmatched. Time point given: patch test 3, about 24 weeks after DPC sensitization. The treatment denotes: therapeutic diphenylcyclopropenone sensitization with weekly scalp DPC. Sequencing started from total RNA isolated from unfractionated whole blood. Per the study methods: From approximately 25,000 to 650,000 TCRs were found per sample, with a median of about 96,000. TCRdb re-called the RACE reads with MiXCR, one entry per CDR3 protein. These V and J calls are TCRdb output, not the study's own analysis. The data contain tens of thousands of distinct CDR3 sequences, 10% to 15% of them singletons. Many counts were recorded for this clonotype.

The chain recombines TRBV29-1 with TRBJ1-1; 8 bases are a match to TRBD1. The material sequenced was whole blood, taken in connection with sensitization to the hapten diphenylcyclopropenone (DPC). This TCR was recovered from a woman aged 50 to 65 with alopecia areata. Some clones in this sample may be carry-over from other donors' samples. CDR3 DNA sequence: TGCAGCGTTGCTGGGGGACAGGCTGAAGCTTTCTTT. Its protein is CSVAGGQAEAFF.